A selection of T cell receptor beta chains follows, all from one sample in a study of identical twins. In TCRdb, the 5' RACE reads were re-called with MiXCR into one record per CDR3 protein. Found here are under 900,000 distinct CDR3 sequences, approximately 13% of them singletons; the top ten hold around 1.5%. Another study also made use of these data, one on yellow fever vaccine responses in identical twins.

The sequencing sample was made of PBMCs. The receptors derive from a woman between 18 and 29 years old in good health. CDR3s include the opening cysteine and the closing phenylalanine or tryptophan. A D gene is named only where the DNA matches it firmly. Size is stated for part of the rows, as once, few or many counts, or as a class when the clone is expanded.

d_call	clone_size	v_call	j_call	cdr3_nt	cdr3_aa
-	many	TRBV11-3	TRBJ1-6	TGTGCCAGCAGCTTTCAGGGTGGGAATTCACCCCTCCACTTT	CASSFQGGNSPLHF
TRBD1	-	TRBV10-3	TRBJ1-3	TGTGCCCTCGGACAGGGTCCCGGAAACACCATATATTTT	CALGQGPGNTIYF
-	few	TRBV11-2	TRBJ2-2	TGTGCCAGCGATAAAAGGGGACGCCCGAACACCGGGGAGCTGTTTTTT	CASDKRGRPNTGELFF
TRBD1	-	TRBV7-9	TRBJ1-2	TGTGCCAGCAGAAAAGAGACAGGGCATTATGGCTACACCTTC	CASRKETGHYGYTF
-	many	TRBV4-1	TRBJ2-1	TGCGCCAGCAGCCAAGCCCTAGGAATGTACAATGAGCAGTTCTTC	CASSQALGMYNEQFF
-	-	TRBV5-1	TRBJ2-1	TGCGCCAGCAGCTTATCCCGGGACAATGAGCAGTTCTTC	CASSLSRDNEQFF
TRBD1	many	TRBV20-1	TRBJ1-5	TGCAGTGCTACGACAGGGTATAGCAATCAGCCCCAGCATTTT	CSATTGYSNQPQHF
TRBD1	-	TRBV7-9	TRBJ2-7	TGTGCCAGCAGCCCAAGACAGGGTCCCCACGAGCAGTACTTC	CASSPRQGPHEQYF
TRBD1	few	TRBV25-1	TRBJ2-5	TGTGCCAGCAAGTGGGACAGGGAAGAGACCCAGTACTTC	CASKWDREETQYF
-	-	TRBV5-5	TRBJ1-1	TGTGCCAGCAGCTTGCTAGAAGGGAAGAACACTGAAGCTTTCTTT	CASSLLEGKNTEAFF
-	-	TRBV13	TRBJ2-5	TGTGCCAGCAGCCCCGCGCAAGGGATTGCCCAAGAGACCCAGTACTTC	CASSPAQGIAQETQYF
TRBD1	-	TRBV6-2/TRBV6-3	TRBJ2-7	TGTGCCAGCAGTTCAAGACAGGGGGGATCCTACGAGCAGTACTTC	CASSSRQGGSYEQYF
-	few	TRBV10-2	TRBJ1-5	TGCGCCAGCGGGCCATTCCAGCCCCAGCATTTT	CASGPFQPQHF
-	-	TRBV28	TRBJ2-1	TGTGCCAGCACCGAGTCGCTGCTCAATGAGCAGTTCTTC	CASTESLLNEQFF
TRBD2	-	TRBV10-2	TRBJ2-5	TGCGCCAGCAAGGGACTAGCGGGAGGCGAGACCCAGTACTTC	CASKGLAGGETQYF
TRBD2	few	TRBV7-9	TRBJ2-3	TGTGCCAGCAGCGGGAGGGCCACTATAAGCACAGATACGCAGTATTTT	CASSGRATISTDTQYF
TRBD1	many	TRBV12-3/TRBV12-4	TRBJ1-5	TGTGCCAGCAGGCCAGACAGGGAATCCTACCAGCCCCAGCATTTT	CASRPDRESYQPQHF
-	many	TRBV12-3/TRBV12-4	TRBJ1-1	TGTGCCAGCAGTACAACAGGGATTCCTGAAGCTTTCTTT	CASSTTGIPEAFF
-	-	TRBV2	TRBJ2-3	TGTGCCAGCAGTGGACTAGAGACTAGCACAGATACGCAGTATTTT	CASSGLETSTDTQYF
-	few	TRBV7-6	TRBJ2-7	TGTGCCAGCAGCTTAGGAGGGTACGCATACGACGAGCAGTACTTC	CASSLGGYAYDEQYF
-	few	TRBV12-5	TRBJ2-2	TGTGCTAGTGGTACCACAGGGCTGGCCGGGGAGCTGTTTTTT	CASGTTGLAGELFF
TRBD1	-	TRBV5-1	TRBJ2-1	TGCGCCAGCAGCTTGGGAGGGGGCCAATACAATGAGCAGTTCTTC	CASSLGGGQYNEQFF
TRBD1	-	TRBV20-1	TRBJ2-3	TGCTGTGCCAATGGTCGACAGGGCACTAGCACAGATACGCAGTATTTT	CCANGRQGTSTDTQYF
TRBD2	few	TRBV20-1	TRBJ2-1	TGCAGTGCTAGAGTCCCTAGCGGGAGATACAATGAGCAGTTCTTC	CSARVPSGRYNEQFF
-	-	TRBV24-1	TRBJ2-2	TGTGCCACCAGTGACCCGGACTACCAGAACACCGGGGAGCTGTTTTTT	CATSDPDYQNTGELFF
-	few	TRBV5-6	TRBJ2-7	TGTGCCAGCAGTTATGTGATAATCCGGGACAAGGGCGCCGAGCAGTACTTC	CASSYVIIRDKGAEQYF
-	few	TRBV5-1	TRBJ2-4	TGCGCCAGCAGCCCGCTGGGCGGCAATGCGGTCAAAAACATTCAGTACTTC	CASSPLGGNAVKNIQYF
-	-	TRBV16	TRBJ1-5	TGTGCCAGCAGCCAATCGACAGGATTGACCTATAGCAATCAGCCCCAGCATTTT	CASSQSTGLTYSNQPQHF
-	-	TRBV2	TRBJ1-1	TGTGCCAGCAGGGTTGACGCGAACACTGAAGCTTTCTTT	CASRVDANTEAFF
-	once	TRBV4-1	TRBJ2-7	TGCGCCAGCAGCCCATCGACAGTAGGCGAGCAGTACTTC	CASSPSTVGEQYF
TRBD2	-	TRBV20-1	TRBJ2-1	TGCAGTGCTAGAGATTTACTAGCGGGATTATACAATGAGCAGTTCTTC	CSARDLLAGLYNEQFF
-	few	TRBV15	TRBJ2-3	TGTGCCACCAGTCTACGCCCGGACGGGAGCGCAGATACGCAGTATTTT	CATSLRPDGSADTQYF
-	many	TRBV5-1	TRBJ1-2	TGCGCCAGCAGCTTGGTATCACAGCTCTATGGCTACACCTTC	CASSLVSQLYGYTF
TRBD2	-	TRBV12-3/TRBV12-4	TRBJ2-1	TGTGCCAGCAGGCTGGTTCTGGGAGCGGGAGATAATGAGCAGTTCTTC	CASRLVLGAGDNEQFF
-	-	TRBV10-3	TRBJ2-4	TGTGCCATCAGTGAGATGGCGGACTTAGCCAAAAACATTCAGTACTTC	CAISEMADLAKNIQYF
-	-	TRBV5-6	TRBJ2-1	TGTGCCAGCAGCGGGGTGGGGCCCTACAATGAGCAGTTCTTC	CASSGVGPYNEQFF
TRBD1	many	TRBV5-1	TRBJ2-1	TGTGCCAGCAGCCGTGGACAGGGGTCCTACAATGAGCAGTTCTTC	CASSRGQGSYNEQFF
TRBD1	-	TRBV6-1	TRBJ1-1	TGTGCCAGCAGTGAAGCGCACAGGGGAATTACTGAAGCTTTCTTT	CASSEAHRGITEAFF
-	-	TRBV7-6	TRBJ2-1	TGTGCCAGCAGCCATGGGGGAAAGCAGTTCTTC	CASSHGGKQFF
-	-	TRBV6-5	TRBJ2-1	TGTGCCAGCCACCACTACAATGAGCAGTTCTTC	CASHHYNEQFF
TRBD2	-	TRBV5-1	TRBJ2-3	TGCGCCAGCAGCTTGGCCAGGTTCTCTAGCGGGAGCACAGATACGCAGTATTTT	CASSLARFSSGSTDTQYF
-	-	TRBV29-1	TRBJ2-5	TGCAGCGTTGAAAAATACCAAGAGACCCAGTACTTC	CSVEKYQETQYF
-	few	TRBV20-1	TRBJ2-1	TGCAGTGCTAGAGATCGTGAGACCTACAATGAGCAGTTCTTC	CSARDRETYNEQFF
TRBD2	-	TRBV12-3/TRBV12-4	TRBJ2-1	TGTGCCAGCAATATGGGACTAGCAGGGAATGAGCAGTTCTTC	CASNMGLAGNEQFF
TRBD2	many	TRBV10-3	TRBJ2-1	TGTGCCATCAGTGAGTCGAGGACTAGCGGAGGTATTGAGGGGCAGTTCTTC	CAISESRTSGGIEGQFF
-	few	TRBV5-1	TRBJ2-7	TGCGCCAGCAGCTTGGTGCCAGGGCAGGGAACAAAGAGCTACGAGCAGTACTTC	CASSLVPGQGTKSYEQYF
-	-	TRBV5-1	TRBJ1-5	TGCGCCAGCAGCCTGGACGGGGAGGGGCAGCCCCAGCATTTT	CASSLDGEGQPQHF
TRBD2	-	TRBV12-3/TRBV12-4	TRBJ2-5	TGTGCCAGCAGTTCCCTCCGTGCGGGCGGGGGGGAAGAGACCCAGTACTTC	CASSSLRAGGGEETQYF
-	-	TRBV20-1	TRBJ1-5	TGCAGTGCTAGTCGGGCAGGCCATCAGCCCCAGCATTTT	CSASRAGHQPQHF
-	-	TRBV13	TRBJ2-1	TGTGCCAGCAGCCCCCCTGAGGGGGGACCCATCGATGAGCAGTTCTTC	CASSPPEGGPIDEQFF
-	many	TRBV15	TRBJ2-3	TGTGCCACCAGCACCACAGCGGAAAACACAGATACGCAGTATTTT	CATSTTAENTDTQYF
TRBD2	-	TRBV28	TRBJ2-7	TGTGCCAGCTTACTAGCGGGAGGGTACGAGCAGTACTTC	CASLLAGGYEQYF
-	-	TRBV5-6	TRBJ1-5	TGTGCCAGCAGCTTATTTGGGTCGAGCAATCAGCCCCAGCATTTT	CASSLFGSSNQPQHF
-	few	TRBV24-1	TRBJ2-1	TGTGCCACCAGTGATTTCGAGCAAAGCTCCTACAATGAGCAGTTCTTC	CATSDFEQSSYNEQFF